Listed below are T cell receptor beta chains from one sample, sequenced in a study of blood T cells in healthy people across ages. Each CDR3 protein gets one entry after TCRdb re-called the 5' RACE reads with MiXCR. The sample lists 700,000 to 850,000 distinct CDR3 sequences; about 53% were seen once. The sequencing input was blood. The receptor set was obtained from a man older than 75 in good health. CDR3s include the opening cysteine and the closing phenylalanine or tryptophan. D genes are given only for firm matches. Size tells how often a clone was seen (once, few, many) or the class of an expanded clone, and some rows leave it out.

size,J,D,V,CDR3,DNA
few,TRBJ2-7,-,TRBV29-1,CSVLGASGWYEQYF,TGCAGCGTTCTGGGGGCGTCAGGTTGGTACGAGCAGTACTTC
-,TRBJ2-5,TRBD2,TRBV4-1,CASAPGGEETQYF,TGCGCCAGCGCTCCGGGGGGGGAAGAGACCCAGTACTTC
-,TRBJ2-3,-,TRBV29-1,CSPFKDTQYF,TGCAGCCCTTTTAAGGATACGCAGTATTTT
once,TRBJ2-7,-,TRBV12-3/TRBV12-4,CASSLALNSYEQYF,TGTGCCAGCAGTTTAGCGCTGAACAGCTACGAGCAGTACTTC
once,TRBJ2-5,TRBD2,TRBV7-2,CASSLQRGGETQYF,TGTGCCAGCAGCTTACAGCGGGGGGGAGAGACCCAGTACTTC
few,TRBJ2-3,-,TRBV20-1,CSPDTQYF,TGCAGTCCAGATACGCAGTATTTT
-,TRBJ2-3,-,TRBV5-5,CASSRVQTSTDTQYF,TGTGCCAGCAGCCGAGTACAAACTAGCACAGATACGCAGTATTTT
-,TRBJ2-6,-,TRBV28,CASSLTGLGANVLTF,TGTGCCAGCAGCCTCACAGGGCTCGGGGCCAACGTCCTGACTTTC
once,TRBJ1-5,TRBD1,TRBV2,CASSGNRQGINLQPQHF,TGTGCCAGCAGTGGGAACCGACAGGGGATTAATCTCCAGCCCCAGCATTTT
-,TRBJ2-7,TRBD2,TRBV5-1,CASSLATSVYYEQYF,TGCGCCAGCAGTCTGGCAACTAGCGTTTACTACGAGCAGTACTTC
-,TRBJ1-5,TRBD1,TRBV6-5,CASSYSTGGNQPQHF,TGTGCCAGCAGTTACTCGACAGGGGGAAATCAGCCCCAGCATTTT
-,TRBJ2-1,TRBD2,TRBV20-1,CSAGDHGGRSSYNEQFF,TGCAGTGCTGGGGATCATGGCGGGAGAAGCTCCTACAATGAGCAGTTCTTC
-,TRBJ2-7,-,TRBV7-2,CASSHDGLTYEQYF,TGTGCCAGCAGCCATGACGGACTAACATACGAGCAGTACTTC
few,TRBJ2-1,TRBD2,TRBV20-1,CSASSLAGGEQFF,TGCAGTGCTAGCTCACTAGCGGGAGGTGAGCAGTTCTTC
few,TRBJ2-3,-,TRBV5-1,CASSPYREHRYAYF,TGCGCCAGCAGCCCATACAGGGAGCACAGATACGCGTATTTT
-,TRBJ1-6,-,TRBV7-3,CASSFGSNSPLHF,TGTGCCAGCAGCTTTGGGTCCAATTCACCCCTCCACTTT
-,TRBJ2-7,-,TRBV7-2,CASSLAFGVYEQYF,TGTGCCAGCAGCTTAGCTTTCGGGGTCTACGAGCAGTACTTC
-,TRBJ2-1,-,TRBV5-1,CASSRDWGSYNEQFF,TGCGCCAGCAGCAGAGACTGGGGCTCCTACAATGAGCAGTTCTTC
-,TRBJ2-1,-,TRBV12-3/TRBV12-4,CASTFRVAEYNEQFF,TGTGCCAGCACTTTCCGGGTAGCGGAGTACAATGAGCAGTTCTTC
-,TRBJ2-7,TRBD2,TRBV7-2,CASSLEERREVPEQYF,TGTGCCAGCAGCCTAGAGGAGCGGCGGGAGGTGCCCGAGCAGTACTTC
-,TRBJ1-5,-,TRBV29-1,CSVGEGGNQPQHF,TGCAGCGTTGGCGAGGGTGGCAATCAGCCCCAGCATTTT
few,TRBJ2-5,TRBD2,TRBV2,CASPSGTSAEETQYF,TGTGCCAGCCCGTCCGGGACTAGCGCGGAGGAGACCCAGTACTTC
-,TRBJ2-5,-,TRBV4-1,CASSHRTKGSAVGETQYF,TGCGCCAGCAGCCACCGGACGAAGGGGAGTGCGGTCGGGGAGACCCAGTACTTC
-,TRBJ2-1,TRBD2,TRBV4-1,CASSSPSGGNYNEQFF,TGCGCCAGCAGCTCCCCGAGCGGGGGGAACTACAATGAGCAGTTCTTC
-,TRBJ2-1,-,TRBV5-1,CTSSFTAGASSYNEQFF,TGCACCAGCAGCTTTACCGCAGGGGCTAGCTCCTACAATGAGCAGTTCTTC
-,TRBJ1-1,-,TRBV6-5,CASSYTGGYEISVVPFF,TGTGCCAGCAGTTACACGGGGGGATATGAAATCAGCGTAGTCCCTTTCTTT
few,TRBJ1-2,TRBD1,TRBV28,CATLGAGGNHGYTF,TGTGCCACCCTTGGGGCAGGGGGCAACCATGGCTACACCTTC
-,TRBJ1-6,TRBD1,TRBV12-3/TRBV12-4,CASSPMDREGPLHF,TGTGCCAGCAGTCCTATGGACAGGGAGGGCCCCCTCCACTTT
-,TRBJ1-2,-,TRBV3-1,CASSHPQGASYGYTF,TGTGCCAGCAGCCACCCACAGGGAGCGAGCTATGGCTACACCTTC
-,TRBJ2-3,-,TRBV5-1,CASSLGGDRTDTQYF,TGCGCCAGCAGCTTGGGGGGAGATCGCACAGATACGCAGTATTTT
-,TRBJ1-6,TRBD1,TRBV13,CASSLRTGVHSPLHF,TGTGCCAGCAGCTTAAGGACAGGGGTCCATTCACCCCTCCACTTT
-,TRBJ1-2,-,TRBV29-1,CSVEGTGTSGYGYTF,TGCAGCGTCGAGGGAACAGGGACAAGTGGCTATGGCTACACCTTC
-,TRBJ2-7,-,TRBV3-1,CASSQTPGDYYEQYF,TGTGCCAGCAGCCAGACCCCAGGGGACTACTACGAGCAGTACTTC
-,TRBJ2-1,-,TRBV9,CASSERLVSYNEQFF,TGTGCCAGCAGCGAGCGACTAGTTTCCTACAATGAGCAGTTCTTC
-,TRBJ1-2,-,TRBV12-5,CASGLASGGYTF,TGTGCTAGTGGTTTGGCCTCGGGCGGCTACACCTTC
-,TRBJ2-5,TRBD1,TRBV12-3/TRBV12-4,CASSFGQAVTQYF,TGTGCCAGCAGTTTTGGACAGGCCGTGACCCAGTACTTC
once,TRBJ1-2,TRBD1,TRBV15,CATSRTGEGVYGYTF,TGTGCCACCAGCCGGACAGGGGAGGGTGTCTATGGCTACACCTTC
-,TRBJ1-6,TRBD1,TRBV13,CASSYGQGSGPLHF,TGTGCCAGCAGCTACGGACAGGGCTCCGGGCCCCTCCACTTT
-,TRBJ2-3,TRBD1,TRBV10-3,CASTSGGGGRYAYF,TGTGCCAGCACTTCAGGGGGCGGTGGGAGATACGCGTATTTT
few,TRBJ2-1,-,TRBV5-1,CASSSGVDEQFF,TGCGCCAGCAGCTCAGGAGTTGATGAGCAGTTCTTC
-,TRBJ2-7,-,TRBV5-6,CASSYLGVHEQYF,TGTGCCAGCAGCTATCTGGGGGTCCACGAGCAGTACTTC